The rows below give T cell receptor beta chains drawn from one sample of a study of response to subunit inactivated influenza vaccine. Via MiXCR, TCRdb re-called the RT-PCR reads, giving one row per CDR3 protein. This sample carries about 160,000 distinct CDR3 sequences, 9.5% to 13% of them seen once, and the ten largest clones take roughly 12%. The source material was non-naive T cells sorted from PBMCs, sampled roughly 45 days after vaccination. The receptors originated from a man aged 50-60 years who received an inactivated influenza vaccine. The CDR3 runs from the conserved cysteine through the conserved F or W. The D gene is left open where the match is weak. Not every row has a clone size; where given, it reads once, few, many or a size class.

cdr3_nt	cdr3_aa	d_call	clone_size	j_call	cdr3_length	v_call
TGTGCCATCCGGGGACAGGGGACAGATACGCAGTATTTT	CAIRGQGTDTQYF	TRBD1	.	TRBJ2-3	13	TRBV6-2/TRBV6-3
TGCAGTGGAATGGGGGGTCACTTCGATACGCAGTATTTT	CSGMGGHFDTQYF	.	many	TRBJ2-3	13	TRBV20-1
TGCAGCGTTTTCGGGGACGGCTACACCTTC	CSVFGDGYTF	.	many	TRBJ1-2	10	TRBV29-1
TGTGCCAGCAGCTCGGACAGGGAGAACTACGAGCAGTACTTC	CASSSDRENYEQYF	TRBD1	few	TRBJ2-7	14	TRBV11-1
TGTGCCAGCAGTTTGGAACGCCCGGGGGCCGGGGATACGCAGTATTTT	CASSLERPGAGDTQYF	.	.	TRBJ2-3	16	TRBV6-5
TGTGCCAGCAGCCCTCGACCGACAAGCCCCATAGCCAAAAACATTCAGTACTTC	CASSPRPTSPIAKNIQYF	.	many	TRBJ2-4	18	TRBV3-1
TGCGCCAGCAGCACCCTGACCACAGATACGCAGTATTTT	CASSTLTTDTQYF	.	few	TRBJ2-3	13	TRBV5-1
TGTGCCAGCAGCTTCTGGTCTAATGAAAAACTGTTTTTT	CASSFWSNEKLFF	.	.	TRBJ1-4	13	TRBV5-8
TGCAGCGTTGGGACCGGATTCTACGAGCAGTACTTC	CSVGTGFYEQYF	.	.	TRBJ2-7	12	TRBV29-1
TGTGCCAGCCGCCGGACAAGCACAGATACGCAGTATTTT	CASRRTSTDTQYF	.	few	TRBJ2-3	13	TRBV25-1
TGTGCCAGCAGCCCACCGGACGGGGGGAAGTACGAGCAGTACTTC	CASSPPDGGKYEQYF	TRBD2	few	TRBJ2-7	15	TRBV12-3/TRBV12-4
TGTGCCAGCAGCCCAGGGGGAAATTCACCCCTCCACTTT	CASSPGGNSPLHF	TRBD1	many	TRBJ1-6	13	TRBV7-9
TGTGCCAGCAGTGTCCGAGACTCTGGAAAACTGTTTTTT	CASSVRDSGKLFF	.	many	TRBJ1-4	13	TRBV2
TGTGCCAGCAGCTTAGTGGCGCGTGGGGGGGGCGAGCAGTTCTTC	CASSLVARGGGEQFF	.	few	TRBJ2-1	15	TRBV7-2
TGTGCCAGCAGCCCGGGACCGTTACGGTACAATGAGCAGTTCTTC	CASSPGPLRYNEQFF	.	.	TRBJ2-1	15	TRBV11-3
TGTGCCAGCAGCGTAGATCTCATCTCCTACGAGCAGTACTTC	CASSVDLISYEQYF	.	many	TRBJ2-7	14	TRBV9
TGTGCCAGCAGCTTACGTAGCTGGGCTGGATCCACAGATACGCAGTATTTT	CASSLRSWAGSTDTQYF	.	.	TRBJ2-3	17	TRBV13
TGTGCCAGCAGTGGCGATTGGCGGGCTGGCACAGATACGCAGTATTTT	CASSGDWRAGTDTQYF	.	.	TRBJ2-3	16	TRBV2
TGTGCCAGCAGTGAAACGGTTGGAGGTAATTCACCCCTCCACTTT	CASSETVGGNSPLHF	.	.	TRBJ1-6	15	TRBV6-1
TGTGCCATCCTAGATAGACCCGGGACAGGAGCCTACGAGCAGTACTTC	CAILDRPGTGAYEQYF	TRBD1	few	TRBJ2-7	16	TRBV10-3
TGTGCCAGCAGCTTCGGCAGGTTAAGCTACGAGCAGTACTTC	CASSFGRLSYEQYF	.	many	TRBJ2-7	14	TRBV7-8
TGTGCCAGCAGCCAGACAAGGGTTACGAAGGAGACCCAGTACTTC	CASSQTRVTKETQYF	.	many	TRBJ2-5	15	TRBV3-1
TGCAGTGCTAGACGCGGGACAGGGAACACTGAAGCTTTCTTT	CSARRGTGNTEAFF	TRBD1	few	TRBJ1-1	14	TRBV20-1
TGTGCCAGCAGTTTTAGGGGGGCTGGCACCGGGGAGCTGTTTTTT	CASSFRGAGTGELFF	.	.	TRBJ2-2	15	TRBV12-3/TRBV12-4
TGCAGTGTCCGGTGGACAGCAAATTCACCCCTCCACTTT	CSVRWTANSPLHF	.	few	TRBJ1-6	13	TRBV20-1
TGTGCCAGCAAGGGACAACGCCTGGGTGAGCAGTACTTC	CASKGQRLGEQYF	.	.	TRBJ2-7	13	TRBV2
TGTGCCAGCAGGAAACTTAGCACAGATACGCAGTATTTT	CASRKLSTDTQYF	.	many	TRBJ2-3	13	TRBV11-2
TGTGCCAGCAGCCGCGAAGTCGGGGAGCTGTTTTTT	CASSREVGELFF	.	few	TRBJ2-2	12	TRBV7-2
TGTGCCAGCAGCTTAGCGTCGGGGAATGGCTACACCTTC	CASSLASGNGYTF	.	.	TRBJ1-2	13	TRBV7-6
TGCAGTGCTTCTAGCGGGAGGGCCTACGAGCAGTACTTC	CSASSGRAYEQYF	TRBD2	few	TRBJ2-7	13	TRBV20-1
TGTGCCAGCAGCGACCCTACAGGGTACAATGAGCAGTTCTTC	CASSDPTGYNEQFF	.	.	TRBJ2-1	14	TRBV9
TGTGCCAGCAGCTCACAGGTTAGCACTGAAGCTTTCTTT	CASSSQVSTEAFF	.	.	TRBJ1-1	13	TRBV7-6
TGTGCCAGCACCTTCGGAGGTTCGGGGTATGGCTACACCTTC	CASTFGGSGYGYTF	.	.	TRBJ1-2	14	TRBV28
TGCGCCAGCAGCTTCGGGCTAAAAGAGACCCAGTACTTC	CASSFGLKETQYF	.	many	TRBJ2-5	13	TRBV5-1
TGTGCCAGCAGTATCACAGGGGAAGAGACCCAGTACTTC	CASSITGEETQYF	TRBD1	many	TRBJ2-5	13	TRBV27
TGCAGTGCTTATGGACTAGCGGGAGGGCGGGATACGCAGTATTTT	CSAYGLAGGRDTQYF	TRBD2	.	TRBJ2-3	15	TRBV20-1
TGTGCCATCAGGACGGGACAGGGAGACACCGGGGAGCTGTTTTTT	CAIRTGQGDTGELFF	TRBD1	few	TRBJ2-2	15	TRBV10-3
TGTGCCAGCTCACCCGCCGCCGGTACAGATACGCAGTATTTT	CASSPAAGTDTQYF	.	few	TRBJ2-3	14	TRBV18
TGCGCCAGCAGCCAAACAAACCAGGGGATCTATGGCTACACCTTC	CASSQTNQGIYGYTF	.	many	TRBJ1-2	15	TRBV4-3
TGCGCCAGCAGCTTGGATCCGGGTGGAACTGAAGCTTTCTTT	CASSLDPGGTEAFF	.	many	TRBJ1-1	14	TRBV5-1
TGCAGTGCTAGGGACTATTGGGAGACCCAGTACTTC	CSARDYWETQYF	.	.	TRBJ2-5	12	TRBV20-1
TGTGCCAGCAGTTTGTTGGGGGATTTGGCGGATACGCAGTATTTT	CASSLLGDLADTQYF	.	few	TRBJ2-3	15	TRBV12-3/TRBV12-4
TGTGCCACCCGCGGGACTAGCGGGAGGGTCTCCTACAATGAGCAGTTCTTC	CATRGTSGRVSYNEQFF	TRBD2	.	TRBJ2-1	17	TRBV15
TGTGCCAGCAGTTACCGGGTTATCGGGAATCAGCCCCAGCATTTT	CASSYRVIGNQPQHF	.	few	TRBJ1-5	15	TRBV6-5
TGTGCCAGCAGTACAACCTCCGGGACAGGGGCGGAAAAACTGTTTTTT	CASSTTSGTGAEKLFF	TRBD1	.	TRBJ1-4	16	TRBV6-1
TGTGCCAGCAGCTTAAGAGGGACTAGCGGGGGGATAAACATTCAGTACTTC	CASSLRGTSGGINIQYF	TRBD2	many	TRBJ2-4	17	TRBV7-2
TGTGCCAGCAGCGTAGAGGGGGCTGGCTACGAGCAGTACTTC	CASSVEGAGYEQYF	TRBD1	.	TRBJ2-7	14	TRBV9
TGTGCCAGCAGTAGGGACCGGATCACCCAGTACTTC	CASSRDRITQYF	.	few	TRBJ2-5	12	TRBV27
TGTGCCAGCAGTCCCGACAGGGTAGGCGAGCAGTACTTC	CASSPDRVGEQYF	TRBD1	many	TRBJ2-7	13	TRBV11-2
TGTGCCAGCAGCTTAGCGCAGAGAGGTCCCGGAGATACGCAGTATTTT	CASSLAQRGPGDTQYF	.	many	TRBJ2-3	16	TRBV7-2
TGCGCCAGCAGCCGGACAGGGACAGATACGCAGTATTTT	CASSRTGTDTQYF	TRBD1	many	TRBJ2-3	13	TRBV10-1
TGCAGTGCTAGTAAGACTAGCGGGAGGGCAGATACGCAGTATTTT	CSASKTSGRADTQYF	TRBD2	many	TRBJ2-3	15	TRBV20-1
TGCAGTGCTAGAGATCTGGAACACGCGAACACCGGGGAGCTGTTTTTT	CSARDLEHANTGELFF	.	few	TRBJ2-2	16	TRBV20-1
TGTGCCAGCAGTAGATTAAGGGGGCTGGGGGTTTCGAACAATCAGCCCCAGCATTTT	CASSRLRGLGVSNNQPQHF	TRBD1	.	TRBJ1-5	19	TRBV28
TGTGCCAGCAGTTTAAAAAGGGGCGCCACTGAAGCTTTCTTT	CASSLKRGATEAFF	.	few	TRBJ1-1	14	TRBV27
TGTGCCAGCAGTCCAGGGGGCGCGGGAACTAATGAAAAACTGTTTTTT	CASSPGGAGTNEKLFF	TRBD1	few	TRBJ1-4	16	TRBV7-2
TGTGCCAGCAGCTTGGCCCGCGGGACAGGGGGCTACGAGCAGTACTTC	CASSLARGTGGYEQYF	TRBD1	.	TRBJ2-7	16	TRBV7-9